The 14 T cell receptor beta chains below were found in one sample sequenced in a study of identical twins (TCRdb year 2016). Library generation was performed with 5' RACE. Sequencing relied on an Illumina HiSeq 2000. TCRdb reprocessed the public reads (quality trimming at Q25 with fastp, clone calling with MiXCR) and kept in-frame beta chains. Rows with one shared CDR3 protein collapse into an entry with the most common genes and DNA. The sample table contains 450,000 to 650,000 distinct CDR3 sequences; only one count was recorded for 9.6% of them. The ten most abundant clones make up under 3.5% of the sample. This sample was shared with a second study, whose subject was yellow fever vaccine responses in identical twins.

Sequenced material: PBMCs. These receptors were obtained from a woman younger than 30 in good health.

The rearrangement links TRBV5-1 to TRBJ2-5; D is perhaps TRBD2 (5 bases). This CDR3 spans 14 amino acids. CDR1 and CDR2 from the germline V gene are SGHRS and YFSETQ. Trimming removed 1 base at V and 2 bases at J, with 9 bases between. The DNA for the CDR3 is TGCGCCAGCAGCTTGTGGTCGGGACAAGAGACCCAGTACTTC. This codes for CASSLWSGQETQYF.

There are a few counts of this clonotype. The chain combines TRBV29-1 with TRBJ2-5; TRBD2 matches at 8 bases. CDR3 length equals 16 residues. Germline trimming cut 2 bases from V and 2 bases from J; bases unmatched to any gene: 10. Germline-derived CDR1 and CDR2 are SQVTM and ANQGSEA. CDR3 in DNA: TGCAGCGTTGAAAAAGTAGCGGGATGGGGGCAAGAGACCCAGTACTTC. Translation: CSVEKVAGWGQETQYF.

This clonotype was counted ten times or more. V gene TRBV12-5 combines with J gene TRBJ2-1, with 10 bases fitting TRBD2. J lost 9 bases, V lost 5 bases, and 4 bases had no gene match. This CDR3 contains 13 residues. Germline CDR1 and CDR2: LGHNT and FRNRAP. The CDR3 reads CASGQRGGGEQFF. Written as DNA, the CDR3 is TGTGCTAGTGGTCAGCGGGGGGGCGGTGAGCAGTTCTTC.

This clonotype was seen many times. The CDR3 sequence: CASSQMGTNYEQYF. As DNA, the CDR3 is TGTGCCAGCTCACAAATGGGGACAAACTACGAGCAGTACTTC. The chain has TRBV18 and TRBJ2-7, with D tentatively TRBD1 (6 bases). CDR1 and CDR2 (germline): KGHSH, LQKENI. Trimming shortened V by 4 bases and J by 3 bases, and 13 bases separated the two germline ends. This CDR3 contains 14 residues.

The rearrangement links TRBV29-1 to TRBJ1-1; 8 bases are a match to TRBD1. V lost 4 bases to trimming and J lost 6 bases; unmatched junction nucleotides: 7. The CDR3 extends over 13 amino acids. Germline lookup yields CDR1 SQVTM and CDR2 ANQGSEA. The DNA of the CDR3 is TGCAGCGTTGTCACCCCGACAGGGGCTGAAGCTTTCTTT. Its protein product is CSVVTPTGAEAFF.

The chain couples TRBV10-3 to TRBJ1-4; weak D call: TRBD1 (6 bases). Germline lookup yields CDR1 ENHRY and CDR2 SYGVKD. The V gene lost 2 bases and the J gene lost 13 bases, with 11 bases spanning the gap. The CDR3 loop spans 12 amino acids. The DNA of the CDR3 is TGTGCCATCAGTGAGGGGTCAGGGGCACTGTTTTTT. This encodes CAISEGSGALFF.

This clonotype was seen only a few times. V usage is TRBV28 and J usage is TRBJ2-5, with D perhaps assigned TRBD1 or TRBD2 (6 bases each). The ends were cut back, 2 bases at V and 2 bases at J, with 21 bases in the middle. CDR1 and CDR2 (germline): MDHEN, SYDVKM. This CDR3 spans 18 amino acids. CDR3 loop: CASSLIHQGGGEQETQYF. The CDR3 DNA follows: TGTGCCAGCAGTTTAATTCATCAAGGAGGGGGTGAACAAGAGACCCAGTACTTC.

The genes are TRBV12-3 or TRBV12-4 and TRBJ1-5; 7 bases are a match to TRBD1. The J segment lost 6 bases and the V segment lost 4 bases, leaving 6 bases of the junction unmatched. This CDR3 spans 14 amino acids. The CDR3 coding sequence is TGTGCCAGCAGTTGGGGGCAGGGGGGTCAGCCCCAGCATTTT. This codes for CASSWGQGGQPQHF.

This clonotype was detected only a few times. J is TRBJ2-4 and V is TRBV27, with D hard to call. Germline CDR1 and CDR2: MNHEY and SMNVEV (reference sequence). V lost 6 bases and J lost 8, with 11 bases in between. This CDR3 has 12 amino acids. CDR3 in DNA: TGTGCCAGCAGGGCCGGGTTGGACATTCAGTACTTC. Translating it yields CASRAGLDIQYF.

This clonotype was seen a few times. The V gene is TRBV11-2, the J gene TRBJ2-5, with 8 bases matching TRBD1. This CDR3 has 17 amino acids. The J segment lost 1 base and the V segment lost 0 bases, leaving 7 bases of the junction unmatched. Germline V gene sequence: CDR1 SGHAT, CDR2 FQNNGV. The CDR3 is CASSLDYGDRGQETQYF. The DNA for the CDR3 is TGTGCCAGCAGCTTAGATTATGGTGACAGGGGCCAAGAGACCCAGTACTTC. Full variable domain (rest looked up from reference TRBV11-2 and TRBJ2-5): EAGVAQSPRYKIIEKRQSVAFWCNPISGHATLYWYQQILGQGPKLLIQFQNNGVVDDSQLPKDRFSAERLKGVDSTLKIQPAKLEDSAVYLCASSLDYGDRGQETQYFGPGTRLLVL.

This clonotype was detected many times. The V and J genes are TRBV12-3 or TRBV12-4 and TRBJ2-1, with unresolved D. Trimming shortened V by 6 bases and J by 4 bases, and 13 bases separated the two germline ends. The CDR3 spans 14 residues. The CDR3 loop is CASSPPLGYNEQFF. As DNA, the CDR3 is TGTGCCAGCAGCCCCCCATTGGGATACAATGAGCAGTTCTTC.

This clonotype was counted between two and nine times. The CDR3 bases are TGTGCCAGCAGCAACGGGGACAATGAGCAGTTCTTC. It specifies CASSNGDNEQFF. The rearrangement uses TRBV7-9 and TRBJ2-1; D is perhaps TRBD2 (5 bases). The CDR3 extends over 12 amino acids. Trimming cost V 5 bases and J 5 bases, with 7 bases left between them. Germline lookup yields CDR1 SEHNR and CDR2 FQNEAQ (reference sequence).

V gene TRBV7-2 combines with J gene TRBJ2-7, with TRBD2 as a possible D gene (6 bases). Germline values: CDR1 SGHTA, CDR2 FQGNSA. The ends were cut back, 8 bases at V and 0 bases at J, with 11 bases in the middle. The CDR3 sequence is 13 residues long. CDR3 coding DNA: TGTGCCAGCCTGGGCGGGGACTCCTACGAGCAGTACTTC. Its translation is CASLGGDSYEQYF.

CDR3 residues: CASSLLSSGGRNTGELFF. The CDR3 DNA reads as TGTGCCAGCAGTTTATTATCTAGCGGGGGGCGGAACACCGGGGAGCTGTTTTTT. The chain couples TRBV12-3 or TRBV12-4 to TRBJ2-2, with 11 nucleotides matching TRBD2. The CDR3 length is 18 residues. Unmatched junction bases numbered 6, after V lost 2 bases and J lost 1 base.